A selection of T cell receptor beta chains follows, all from one sample in a study of T cells after yellow fever vaccination. TCRdb used MiXCR to reprocess the 5' RACE reads, holding one entry per CDR3 protein. The table has hundreds of thousands of distinct CDR3 sequences, roughly 12% seen once. The sample here was PBMCs, taken on the day of the first yellow fever vaccination. These receptors all stem from a man between 18 and 29 years old who received the YFV17D yellow fever vaccine. Both conserved end residues are part of each CDR3. D genes are given only for firm matches. Not every row has a clone size; where given, it reads once, few, many or a size class.

D gene | J gene | V gene | clone size | CDR3 protein | CDR3 DNA
. | TRBJ2-1 | TRBV20-1 | few | CSAVQGLSLNEQFF | TGCAGTGCGGTACAGGGCCTATCCCTCAATGAGCAGTTCTTC
. | TRBJ1-1 | TRBV6-1 | few | CASKLREGGDTEAFF | TGTGCCAGCAAACTCAGGGAGGGCGGGGACACTGAAGCTTTCTTT
. | TRBJ1-2 | TRBV19 | . | CASSPSEGRSGYTF | TGTGCCAGTAGTCCCTCGGAGGGGCGAAGTGGCTACACCTTC
TRBD2 | TRBJ2-1 | TRBV9 | . | CASSDKRGEAYNEQFF | TGTGCCAGCAGCGATAAGCGGGGGGAAGCCTACAATGAGCAGTTCTTC
. | TRBJ2-5 | TRBV29-1 | many | CSPRTGETQYF | TGCAGCCCTAGGACCGGAGAGACCCAGTACTTC
TRBD1 | TRBJ1-5 | TRBV20-1 | . | CTSLRDRYYQPQHF | TGCACGTCCTTACGGGACAGGTATTATCAGCCCCAGCATTTT
. | TRBJ2-3 | TRBV5-1 | many | CASSLGKDTQYF | TGCGCCAGCAGCTTGGGGAAAGATACGCAGTATTTT
. | TRBJ1-3 | TRBV4-1 | many | CASSHQAGNTIYF | TGCGCCAGCAGCCACCAGGCTGGAAACACCATATATTTT
. | TRBJ1-4 | TRBV12-3/TRBV12-4 | many | CASSPMTTESKKLFF | TGTGCCAGCAGTCCGATGACGACTGAATCTAAAAAACTGTTTTTT
TRBD1 | TRBJ2-5 | TRBV29-1 | few | CSADPGTGETQYF | TGCAGCGCCGACCCCGGGACAGGGGAGACCCAGTACTTC
. | TRBJ2-3 | TRBV7-3 | once | CASSLTPSAAQYF | TGTGCCAGCAGCTTAACGCCCTCAGCCGCGCAGTATTTT
. | TRBJ1-1 | TRBV5-1 | many | CASHFDSSYTEAFF | TGCGCCTCCCACTTTGACAGTTCTTACACTGAAGCTTTCTTT
. | TRBJ1-1 | TRBV2 | few | CASSDPGRGSPEAFF | TGTGCCAGCAGTGATCCCGGACGGGGGAGTCCTGAAGCTTTCTTT
. | TRBJ2-2 | TRBV5-1 | many | CASSLPPHGTYTGELFF | TGCGCCAGCAGCTTGCCTCCCCACGGGACCTACACCGGGGAGCTGTTTTTT
TRBD1 | TRBJ2-3 | TRBV5-1 | many | CASSLEGQGADTQYF | TGCGCCAGCAGCTTGGAGGGACAGGGGGCAGATACGCAGTATTTT
. | TRBJ2-2 | TRBV18 | few | CASSLFDGELFF | TGTGCCAGCTCACTTTTCGACGGGGAGCTGTTTTTT
. | TRBJ1-1 | TRBV4-3 | . | CASSQDRRQTRTEAFF | TGCGCCAGCAGCCAAGATCGTCGGCAGACTAGGACTGAAGCTTTCTTT
TRBD2 | TRBJ2-1 | TRBV5-6 | many | CASRGRGGGANEQFF | TGTGCCAGCAGGGGCCGCGGCGGGGGGGCGAATGAGCAGTTCTTC
TRBD1 | TRBJ2-7 | TRBV4-1 | . | CASSQTPGQGAEQYF | TGCGCCAGCAGCCAAACACCTGGACAGGGTGCCGAGCAGTACTTC
. | TRBJ2-5 | TRBV7-8 | many | CASSLRIGRETQYF | TGTGCCAGCAGCTTGAGAATAGGGAGGGAGACCCAGTACTTC
. | TRBJ2-1 | TRBV19 | . | CASSIPQWAYNEQFF | TGTGCCAGTAGTATTCCGCAGTGGGCTTACAATGAGCAGTTCTTC
TRBD1 | TRBJ1-2 | TRBV4-1 | few | CASSQAGTGSYGGYTF | TGCGCCAGCAGCCAAGCTGGGACAGGTTCCTATGGCGGCTACACCTTC
TRBD1 | TRBJ2-1 | TRBV6-5 | few | CASSWTGLGEQFF | TGTGCCAGCAGTTGGACAGGGTTGGGGGAGCAGTTCTTC
. | TRBJ2-3 | TRBV3-1 | many | CASSQVISGLTDTQYF | TGTGCCAGCAGCCAAGTGATCAGCGGCCTCACAGATACGCAGTATTTT
. | TRBJ2-1 | TRBV4-2 | . | CASSRRSSSYNEQFF | TGTGCCAGCAGCCGTAGATCAAGCTCCTACAATGAGCAGTTCTTC
. | TRBJ2-2 | TRBV5-4 | . | CASSSLAPIGAGELFF | TGTGCCAGCAGCTCCCTGGCCCCCATCGGCGCCGGGGAGCTGTTTTTT
. | TRBJ1-2 | TRBV5-5 | many | CASSSEQGWRGYTF | TGTGCCAGCAGCTCGGAACAGGGATGGCGGGGCTACACCTTC
. | TRBJ2-7 | TRBV7-2 | . | CASSLPSRNYEQYF | TGTGCCAGCAGCCTACCCTCACGGAACTACGAGCAGTACTTC
. | TRBJ1-1 | TRBV19 | few | CASSSQAAGDTEAFF | TGTGCCAGTAGTAGCCAGGCGGCGGGTGACACTGAAGCTTTCTTT
. | TRBJ1-2 | TRBV28 | few | CASSFTLPGDYGYTF | TGTGCCAGCAGTTTTACCCTCCCAGGGGACTATGGCTACACCTTC
. | TRBJ1-6 | TRBV12-3/TRBV12-4 | many | CASSHPLGGTNSPLHF | TGTGCCAGCAGCCACCCTCTCGGCGGTACGAATTCACCCCTCCACTTT
TRBD1 | TRBJ2-3 | TRBV20-1 | few | CSAVWDRHTDTQYF | TGCAGTGCTGTCTGGGACAGACACACAGATACGCAGTATTTT
. | TRBJ2-3 | TRBV20-1 | few | CSAPTVGARGDTQYF | TGCAGTGCCCCTACCGTGGGGGCGCGGGGAGATACGCAGTATTTT
TRBD1 | TRBJ1-6 | TRBV4-3 | few | CASSQGPGQGLRSYNSPLHF | TGCGCCAGCAGCCAGGGCCCGGGACAGGGTCTTCGCTCCTATAATTCACCCCTCCACTTT
. | TRBJ1-3 | TRBV30 | . | CAWSVTASGNTIYF | TGTGCCTGGAGTGTTACAGCCTCTGGAAACACCATATATTTT
TRBD2 | TRBJ2-1 | TRBV11-2 | few | CASSLLMGRGAYEQFF | TGTGCCAGCAGTCTGCTCATGGGGCGGGGGGCCTATGAGCAGTTCTTC
. | TRBJ1-3 | TRBV4-3 | few | CASSQDLAEYSGNTIYF | TGCGCCAGCAGCCAAGATCTAGCGGAGTACTCTGGAAACACCATATATTTT
. | TRBJ2-3 | TRBV4-3 | many | CASSQDRAGYTQYF | TGCGCCAGCAGCCAAGATCGGGCGGGTTATACGCAGTATTTT
. | TRBJ2-7 | TRBV6-6 | . | CASSYREKYEQYF | TGTGCCAGCAGTTACCGGGAGAAATACGAGCAGTACTTC
. | TRBJ1-1 | TRBV5-1 | few | CASSTEASWNTEAFF | TGCGCCAGCAGCACCGAGGCCTCATGGAACACTGAAGCTTTCTTT
TRBD1 | TRBJ1-4 | TRBV5-1 | many | CASSSDRVRREKLFF | TGCGCCAGCAGCTCGGACAGGGTTCGGAGGGAAAAACTGTTTTTT
. | TRBJ2-3 | TRBV20-1 | . | CSATRPSSTDTQYF | TGCAGTGCAACCAGGCCGAGTAGTACAGATACGCAGTATTTT
. | TRBJ2-1 | TRBV28 | few | CASSFRSRKFF | TGTGCCAGCAGTTTTCGGTCCAGGAAGTTCTTC
. | TRBJ2-2 | TRBV29-1 | . | CRVEGGTGELFF | TGCAGAGTCGAGGGGGGCACCGGGGAGCTGTTTTTT
. | TRBJ2-7 | TRBV7-3 | many | CASSPTRDHEQYF | TGTGCCAGCAGCCCTACTAGGGATCACGAGCAGTACTTC
. | TRBJ1-5 | TRBV7-3 | few | CASSRDKNQPQHF | TGTGCCAGCAGCCGAGATAAAAATCAGCCCCAGCATTTT
. | TRBJ2-3 | TRBV4-2 | few | CASSQDISETQYF | TGTGCCAGCAGCCAAGATATCAGCGAGACGCAGTATTTT
. | TRBJ1-3 | TRBV7-2 | many | CASRTDSYSGNTIYF | TGTGCCAGCCGTACAGACAGTTACTCTGGAAACACCATATATTTT
TRBD2 | TRBJ2-3 | TRBV7-2 | few | CASSEASSGGSDTQYF | TGTGCCAGCAGCGAAGCGTCGAGCGGGGGGTCGGATACGCAGTATTTT
. | TRBJ2-3 | TRBV7-2 | few | CASTPTLAADTQYF | TGTGCCAGCACCCCCACTTTAGCTGCAGATACGCAGTATTTT
. | TRBJ1-1 | TRBV19 | . | CASSIIGRINTEAFF | TGTGCCAGTAGTATTATAGGTCGTATCAACACTGAAGCTTTCTTT
. | TRBJ1-5 | TRBV4-3 | few | CASSQDVGDTQPQHF | TGCGCCAGCAGCCAAGATGTAGGGGACACTCAGCCCCAGCATTTT
. | TRBJ2-3 | TRBV12-3/TRBV12-4 | few | CASTSQGSSTDTQYF | TGTGCCAGCACCTCTCAGGGATCTAGCACAGATACGCAGTATTTT
TRBD2 | TRBJ2-2 | TRBV7-2 | . | CASSIAGGRTGELFF | TGTGCCAGCAGCATAGCGGGGGGGAGGACCGGGGAGCTGTTTTTT
TRBD2 | TRBJ2-1 | TRBV7-2 | few | CASSFPLAGLGEQFF | TGTGCCAGCAGCTTTCCCCTAGCGGGGTTGGGTGAGCAGTTCTTC
. | TRBJ1-4 | TRBV7-2 | . | CASSPDRFNEKLFF | TGTGCCAGCAGCCCCGACAGGTTTAATGAAAAACTGTTTTTT
TRBD2 | TRBJ2-2 | TRBV7-2 | . | CASSPRGGPTGELFF | TGTGCCAGCAGCCCGCGGGGGGGCCCCACCGGGGAGCTGTTTTTT
. | TRBJ1-2 | TRBV7-2 | . | CASSRRLPGGYTF | TGTGCCAGCAGCCGCCGCCTCCCGGGTGGCTACACCTTC
TRBD2 | TRBJ2-2 | TRBV24-1 | . | CATSDSRTSGTGELFF | TGTGCCACCAGTGATTCCCGGACTAGTGGCACCGGGGAGCTGTTTTTT